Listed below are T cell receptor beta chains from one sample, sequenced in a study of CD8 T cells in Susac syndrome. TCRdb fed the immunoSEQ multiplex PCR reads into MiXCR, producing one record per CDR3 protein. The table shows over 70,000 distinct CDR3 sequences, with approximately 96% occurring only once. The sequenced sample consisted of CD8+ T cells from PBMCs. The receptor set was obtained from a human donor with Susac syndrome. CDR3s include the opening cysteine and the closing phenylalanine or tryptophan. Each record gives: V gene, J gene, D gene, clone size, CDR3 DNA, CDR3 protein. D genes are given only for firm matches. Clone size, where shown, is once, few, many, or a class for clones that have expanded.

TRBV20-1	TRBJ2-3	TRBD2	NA	TGCAGTGCTAGAGATCTGGCGGGGGGTAAAGATACGCAGTATTTT	CSARDLAGGKDTQYF
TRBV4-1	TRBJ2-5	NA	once	TGCGCCAGCAGCCAAGCGCCGGGAACAGGCCAGTACTTC	CASSQAPGTGQYF
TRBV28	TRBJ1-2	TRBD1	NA	TGTGCCAGCAGTGTTGGATACAGGGGAGGCGGCTACACCTTC	CASSVGYRGGGYTF
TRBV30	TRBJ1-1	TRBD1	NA	TGTGCCTGGAGCCTCATACTGGACAGGTTAAACACTGAAGCTTTCTTT	CAWSLILDRLNTEAFF
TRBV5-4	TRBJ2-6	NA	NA	TGTGCCAGCAGCTTCCGTTCGGGCTCTGGGGCCAACGTCCTGACTTTC	CASSFRSGSGANVLTF
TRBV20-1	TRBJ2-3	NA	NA	TGCAGTGCTAGAGATCGGGTTGGGACAGATACGCAGTATTTT	CSARDRVGTDTQYF
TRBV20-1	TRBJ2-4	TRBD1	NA	TGCAGTGCCGGACAGGGAAACATTCAGTACTTC	CSAGQGNIQYF
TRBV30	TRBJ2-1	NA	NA	TGTGCCTGGAGTGTTACAGACAATGAGCAGTTCTTC	CAWSVTDNEQFF
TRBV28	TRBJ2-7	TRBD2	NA	TGTGCCAGCAGTTCCAGCGGGAACGAGCAGTACTTC	CASSSSGNEQYF
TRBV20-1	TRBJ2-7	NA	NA	TGCAGTGCTAGGGTCCTCGGGGGCGGCGAGCAGTACTTC	CSARVLGGGEQYF
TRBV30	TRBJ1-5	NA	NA	TGTGCCTGGAGTGTAGAGGATAGCAATCAGCCCCAGCATTTT	CAWSVEDSNQPQHF
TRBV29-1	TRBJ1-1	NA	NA	TGCAGCGTTGAAGATGACGGCAAGAACACTGAAGCTTTCTTT	CSVEDDGKNTEAFF
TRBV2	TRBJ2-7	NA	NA	TGTGCCAGGGGTGCTAGCTTGGGCTACGAGCAGTACTTC	CARGASLGYEQYF
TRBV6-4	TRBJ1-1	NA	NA	TGTGCCAGCAGTGACTGGGCCGGCACTGAAGCTTTCTTT	CASSDWAGTEAFF
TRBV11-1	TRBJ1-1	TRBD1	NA	TGTGCCAGCAGCTGGGGGGGACAGGGGGCCACTGAAGCTTTCTTT	CASSWGGQGATEAFF
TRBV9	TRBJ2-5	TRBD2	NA	TGTGCCAGCAGCGTAGCCGGGGGGGAGACCCAGTACTTC	CASSVAGGETQYF
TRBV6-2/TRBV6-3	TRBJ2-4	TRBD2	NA	TGTGCCAGCAGTTACTCGCCTAGCGGGGGAAAAAACATTCAGTACTTC	CASSYSPSGGKNIQYF
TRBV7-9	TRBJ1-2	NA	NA	TGTGCCAGCGGACCCCCTAGGGGATACTATGGCTACACCTTC	CASGPPRGYYGYTF
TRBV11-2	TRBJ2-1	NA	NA	TGTGCCAGCAGCTTAGTAAAGGGTAACTCCTACAATGAGCAGTTCTTC	CASSLVKGNSYNEQFF
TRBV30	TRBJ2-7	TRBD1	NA	TGTGCCGCAAAAGGGACAGGGGATTACGAGCAGTACTTC	CAAKGTGDYEQYF
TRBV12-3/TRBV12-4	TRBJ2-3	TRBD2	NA	TGTGCCAGCAGTACCCGCGGGACTAGCGAGTATTTT	CASSTRGTSEYF
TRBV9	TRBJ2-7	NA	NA	TGTGCCAGCAGCGTTTGGGGCTCTGATGACGACGAGCAGTACTTC	CASSVWGSDDDEQYF
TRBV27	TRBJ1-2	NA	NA	TGTGCCAGCAGTTTCTACCCGGAGACAGTGGGCTATGGCTACACCTTC	CASSFYPETVGYGYTF
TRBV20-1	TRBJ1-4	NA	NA	TGCAGTGCTAGTCTTAGTGAAAAACTGTTTTTT	CSASLSEKLFF
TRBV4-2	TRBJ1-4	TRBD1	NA	TGTGCCAGCAGCCAAAACACAGGGGGGAATGAAAAACTGTTTTTT	CASSQNTGGNEKLFF
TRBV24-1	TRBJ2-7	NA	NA	TGTGCCACCAGTGATTCCAGGGGTACCTCCTACGAGCAGTACTTC	CATSDSRGTSYEQYF
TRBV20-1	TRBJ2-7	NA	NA	TGCAGTGCTAGAATGGCCGGGACCCTCGACGAGCAGTACTTC	CSARMAGTLDEQYF
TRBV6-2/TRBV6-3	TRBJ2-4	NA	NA	TGTGCCAGCAGTTCGACAGTCAAAAACATTCAGTACTTC	CASSSTVKNIQYF
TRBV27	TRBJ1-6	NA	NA	TGTGCCAGCAGTTTTTCAGGGGTAGGCAATTCACCCCTCCACTTT	CASSFSGVGNSPLHF
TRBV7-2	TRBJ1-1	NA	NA	TGTGCCAGCGGAAAGCAGGAAGCTTTCTTT	CASGKQEAFF
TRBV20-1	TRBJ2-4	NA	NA	TGCAGTGCTAGAGATTCGGGGGCGGTTAGAAACATTCAGTACTTC	CSARDSGAVRNIQYF
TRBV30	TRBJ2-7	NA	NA	TGTGCCTGGAGTGCTGGTGACAAGCAGTACTTC	CAWSAGDKQYF
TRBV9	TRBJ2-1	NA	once	TGTGCCAGCAGCGCGTATGCCACAGTAGGCTCCTACAATGAGCAGTTCTTC	CASSAYATVGSYNEQFF
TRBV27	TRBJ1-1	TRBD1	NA	TGTGCCAGCAGTCCCCGACAGGGAGGGTGGACTGAAGCTTTCTTT	CASSPRQGGWTEAFF
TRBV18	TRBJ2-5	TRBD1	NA	TGTGCCAGCTCGCTCCGGGACAGGGGATCAAGGTGGCAGACCCAGTACTTC	CASSLRDRGSRWQTQYF
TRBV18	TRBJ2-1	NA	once	TGTGCCAGCTCACCCAGCCGGACCACCTGGGGCAATGAGCAGTTCTTC	CASSPSRTTWGNEQFF
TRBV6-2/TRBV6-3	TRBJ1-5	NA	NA	TGTGCCAGTGACAGCCGGAATCAGCCCCAGCATTTT	CASDSRNQPQHF
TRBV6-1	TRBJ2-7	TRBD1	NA	TGTGCCAGCAGCGGCCCGGGACAGGGGTTGTGGGAGCAGTACTTC	CASSGPGQGLWEQYF
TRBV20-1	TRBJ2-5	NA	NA	TGCAGTGCAAGGACATGGGAGGCCCAGTACTTC	CSARTWEAQYF
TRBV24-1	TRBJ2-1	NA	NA	TGTGCCACCAGTGATCCCCCGAGGGGTCACAATGAGCAGTTCTTC	CATSDPPRGHNEQFF
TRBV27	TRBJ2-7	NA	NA	TGTGCCAGCAGCAACAGGGACGACGAGCAGTACTTC	CASSNRDDEQYF
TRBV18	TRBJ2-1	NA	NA	TGTGCCAGCTCACCACTAACTATAGATGAGCAGTTCTTC	CASSPLTIDEQFF
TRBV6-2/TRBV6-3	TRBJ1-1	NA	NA	TGTGCCAGCAGCCAAATGGACAGCATGAACACTGAAGCTTTCTTT	CASSQMDSMNTEAFF
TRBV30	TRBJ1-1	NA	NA	TGTGCCTGGAGTTTAGACGGAAACACTGAAGCTTTCTTT	CAWSLDGNTEAFF
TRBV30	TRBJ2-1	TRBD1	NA	TGTGCCTGGATTATTCAGGACAGGGGGCTGGATGAGCAGTTCTTC	CAWIIQDRGLDEQFF